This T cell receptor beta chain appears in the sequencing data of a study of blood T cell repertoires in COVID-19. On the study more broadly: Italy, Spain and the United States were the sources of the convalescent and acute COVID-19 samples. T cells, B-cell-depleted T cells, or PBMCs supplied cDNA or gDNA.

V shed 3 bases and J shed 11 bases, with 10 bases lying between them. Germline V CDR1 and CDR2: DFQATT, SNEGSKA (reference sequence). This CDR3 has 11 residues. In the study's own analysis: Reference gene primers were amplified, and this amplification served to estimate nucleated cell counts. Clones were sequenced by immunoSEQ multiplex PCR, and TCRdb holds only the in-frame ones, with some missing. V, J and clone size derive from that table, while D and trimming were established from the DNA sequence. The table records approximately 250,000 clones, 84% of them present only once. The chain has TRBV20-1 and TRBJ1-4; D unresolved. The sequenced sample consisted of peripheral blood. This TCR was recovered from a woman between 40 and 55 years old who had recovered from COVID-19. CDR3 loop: CSASETYKLFF. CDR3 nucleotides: TGCAGTGCTAGCGAAACTTATAAACTGTTTTTT.